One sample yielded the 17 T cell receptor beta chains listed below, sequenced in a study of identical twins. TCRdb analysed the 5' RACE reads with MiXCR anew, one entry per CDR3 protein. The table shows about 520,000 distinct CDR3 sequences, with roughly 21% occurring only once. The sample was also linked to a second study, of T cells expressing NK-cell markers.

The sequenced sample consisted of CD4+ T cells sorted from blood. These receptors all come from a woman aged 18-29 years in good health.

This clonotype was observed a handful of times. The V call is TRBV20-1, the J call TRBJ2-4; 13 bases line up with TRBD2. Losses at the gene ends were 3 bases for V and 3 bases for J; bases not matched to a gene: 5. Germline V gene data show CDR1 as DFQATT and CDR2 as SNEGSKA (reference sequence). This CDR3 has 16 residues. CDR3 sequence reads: CSAREGLAGRKNIQYF. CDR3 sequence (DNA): TGCAGTGCTAGGGAGGGACTAGCGGGACGCAAAAACATTCAGTACTTC.

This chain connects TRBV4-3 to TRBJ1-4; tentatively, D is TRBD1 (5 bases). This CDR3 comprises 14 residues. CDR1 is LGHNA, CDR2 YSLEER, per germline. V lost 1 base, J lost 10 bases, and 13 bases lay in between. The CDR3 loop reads CASSQAALGGKLFF. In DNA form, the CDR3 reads TGCGCCAGCAGCCAAGCCGCCCTCGGGGGAAAACTGTTTTTT.

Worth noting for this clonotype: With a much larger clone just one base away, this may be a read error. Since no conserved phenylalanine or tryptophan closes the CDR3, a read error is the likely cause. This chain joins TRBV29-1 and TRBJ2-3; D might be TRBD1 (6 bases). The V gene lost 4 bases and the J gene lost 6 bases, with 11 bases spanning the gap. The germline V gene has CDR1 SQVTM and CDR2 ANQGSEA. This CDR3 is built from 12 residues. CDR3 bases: TGCAGCGTTGCCACAGGGACGGATACGCAGTATTTA. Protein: CSVATGTDTQYL.

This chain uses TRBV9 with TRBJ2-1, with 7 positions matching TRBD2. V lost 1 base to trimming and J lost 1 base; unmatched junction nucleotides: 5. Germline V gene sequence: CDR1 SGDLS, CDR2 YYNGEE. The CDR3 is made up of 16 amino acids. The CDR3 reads CASSVNQRGSYNEQFF. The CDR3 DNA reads TGTGCCAGCAGCGTAAACCAGCGGGGATCCTACAATGAGCAGTTCTTC.

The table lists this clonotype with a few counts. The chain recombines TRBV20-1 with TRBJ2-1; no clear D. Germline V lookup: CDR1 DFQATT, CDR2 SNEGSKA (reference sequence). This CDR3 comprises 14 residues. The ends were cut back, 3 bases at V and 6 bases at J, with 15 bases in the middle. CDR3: CSARPHVRSNEQFF. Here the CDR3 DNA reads TGCAGTGCTAGGCCCCATGTTCGGTCCAATGAGCAGTTCTTC.

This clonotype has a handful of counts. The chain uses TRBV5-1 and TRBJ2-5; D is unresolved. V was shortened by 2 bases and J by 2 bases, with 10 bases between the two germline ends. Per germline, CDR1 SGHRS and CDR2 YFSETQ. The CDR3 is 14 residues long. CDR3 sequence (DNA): TGCGCCAGCAGCTTAACAGAATATCAAGAGACCCAGTACTTC. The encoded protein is CASSLTEYQETQYF.

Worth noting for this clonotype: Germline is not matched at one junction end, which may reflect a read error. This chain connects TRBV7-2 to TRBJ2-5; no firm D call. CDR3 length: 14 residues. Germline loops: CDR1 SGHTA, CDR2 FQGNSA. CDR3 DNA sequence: TGTGCCAGCAGCCCCTACGCTGGTCTGGAGACCCAGAACTTC. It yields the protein CASSPYAGLETQNF. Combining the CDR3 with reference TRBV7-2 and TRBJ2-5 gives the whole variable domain GAGVSQSPSNKVTEKGKDVELRCDPISGHTALYWYRQSLGQGLEFLIYFQGNSAPDKSGLPSDRFSAERTGGSVSTLTIQRTQQEDSAVYLCASSPYAGLETQNFGPGTRLLVL.

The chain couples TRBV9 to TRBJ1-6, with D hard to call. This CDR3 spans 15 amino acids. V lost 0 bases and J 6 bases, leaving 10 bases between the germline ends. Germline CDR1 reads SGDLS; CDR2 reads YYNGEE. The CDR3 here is CASSVAMGINSPLHF. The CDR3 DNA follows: TGTGCCAGCAGCGTAGCGATGGGGATTAATTCACCCCTCCACTTT.

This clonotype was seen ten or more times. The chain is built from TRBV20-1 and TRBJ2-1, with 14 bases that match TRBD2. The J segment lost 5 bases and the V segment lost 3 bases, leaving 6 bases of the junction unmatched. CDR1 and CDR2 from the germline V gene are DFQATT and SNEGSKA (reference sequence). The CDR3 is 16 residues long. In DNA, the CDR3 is TGCAGTGCTAGCGACCCGGGACTAGCGGGAGACAATGAGCAGTTCTTC. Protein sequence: CSASDPGLAGDNEQFF.

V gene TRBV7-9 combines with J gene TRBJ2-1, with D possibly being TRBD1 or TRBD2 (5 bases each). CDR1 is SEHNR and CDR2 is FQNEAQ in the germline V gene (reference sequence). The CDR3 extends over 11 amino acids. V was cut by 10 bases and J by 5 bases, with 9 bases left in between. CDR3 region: CAKGTHNEQFF. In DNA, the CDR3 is TGTGCCAAGGGGACCCACAATGAGCAGTTCTTC.

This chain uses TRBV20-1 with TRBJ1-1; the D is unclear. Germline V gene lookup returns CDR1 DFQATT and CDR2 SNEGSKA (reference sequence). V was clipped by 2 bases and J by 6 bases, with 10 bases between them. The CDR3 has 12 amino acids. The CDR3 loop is CSARPTRPEAFF. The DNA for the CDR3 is TGCAGTGCTAGACCAACTCGACCTGAAGCTTTCTTT.

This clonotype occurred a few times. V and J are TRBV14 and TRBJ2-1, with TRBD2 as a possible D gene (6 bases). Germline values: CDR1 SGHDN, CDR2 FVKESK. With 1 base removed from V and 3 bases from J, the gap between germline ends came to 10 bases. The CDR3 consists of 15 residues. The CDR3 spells CASSQAGLIYNEQFF. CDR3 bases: TGTGCCAGCAGCCAAGCGGGACTCATCTACAATGAGCAGTTCTTC.

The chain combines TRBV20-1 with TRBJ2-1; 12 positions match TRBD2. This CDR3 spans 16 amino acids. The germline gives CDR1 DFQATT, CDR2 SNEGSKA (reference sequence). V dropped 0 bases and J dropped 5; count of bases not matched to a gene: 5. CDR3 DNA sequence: TGCAGTGCTAGAGACATGACTAGCGGGAGAGACAATGAGCAGTTCTTC. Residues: CSARDMTSGRDNEQFF.

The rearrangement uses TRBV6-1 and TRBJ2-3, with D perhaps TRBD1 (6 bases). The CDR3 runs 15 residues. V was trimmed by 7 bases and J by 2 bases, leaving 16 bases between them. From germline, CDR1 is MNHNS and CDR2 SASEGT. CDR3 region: CASMPRDTSTDTQYF. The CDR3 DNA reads TGTGCCAGCATGCCCCGGGACACCTCCACAGATACGCAGTATTTT.

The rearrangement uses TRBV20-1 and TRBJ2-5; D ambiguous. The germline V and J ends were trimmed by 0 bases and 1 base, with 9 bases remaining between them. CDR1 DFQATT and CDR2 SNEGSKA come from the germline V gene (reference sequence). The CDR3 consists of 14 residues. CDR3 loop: CSARDLPGQETQYF. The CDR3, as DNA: TGCAGTGCTAGAGATCTCCCTGGCCAAGAGACCCAGTACTTC.

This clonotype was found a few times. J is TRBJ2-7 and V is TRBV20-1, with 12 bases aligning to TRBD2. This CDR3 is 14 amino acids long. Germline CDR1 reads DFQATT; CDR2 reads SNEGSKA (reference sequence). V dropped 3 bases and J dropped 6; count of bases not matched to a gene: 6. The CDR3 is CSARGTSGLSEQYF. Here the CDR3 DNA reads TGCAGTGCTAGGGGGACTAGCGGGTTGAGCGAGCAGTACTTC.

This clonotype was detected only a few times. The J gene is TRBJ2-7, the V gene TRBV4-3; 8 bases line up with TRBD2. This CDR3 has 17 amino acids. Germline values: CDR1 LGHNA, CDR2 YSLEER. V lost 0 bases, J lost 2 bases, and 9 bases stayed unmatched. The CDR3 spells CASSQEFEAGAPYEQYF. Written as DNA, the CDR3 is TGCGCCAGCAGCCAAGAATTCGAAGCGGGAGCCCCCTACGAGCAGTACTTC.